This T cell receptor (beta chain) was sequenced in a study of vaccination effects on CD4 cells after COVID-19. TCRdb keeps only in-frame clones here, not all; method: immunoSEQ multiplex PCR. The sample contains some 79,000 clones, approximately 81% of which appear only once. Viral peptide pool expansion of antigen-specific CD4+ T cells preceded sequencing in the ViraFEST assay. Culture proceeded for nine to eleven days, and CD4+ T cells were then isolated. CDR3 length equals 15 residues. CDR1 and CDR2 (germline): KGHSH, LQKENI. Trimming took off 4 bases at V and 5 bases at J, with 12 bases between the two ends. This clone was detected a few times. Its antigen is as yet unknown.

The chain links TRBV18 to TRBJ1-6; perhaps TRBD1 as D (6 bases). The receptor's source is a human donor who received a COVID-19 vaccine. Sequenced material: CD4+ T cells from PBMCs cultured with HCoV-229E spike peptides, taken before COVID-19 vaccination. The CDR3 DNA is TGTGCCAGCTCACGATTGACAGGAGATAATTCACCCCTCCACTTT. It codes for CASSRLTGDNSPLHF.